A single sample is the source of the 9 T cell receptor beta chains below, sequenced in a study of brain T cells in children with intractable seizures. Time point indicated: blood from clinic visit 5 months post-surgery; TSC patient then seizure free. Clones were sequenced by immunoSEQ multiplex PCR, and TCRdb holds only the in-frame ones, with some missing. The table includes about 350,000 clones, more than 85% detected once. The sample in question was peripheral blood, obtained about 5 months after surgery. The source is a boy younger than two with tuberous sclerosis and intractable seizures.

V usage is TRBV7-4 and J usage is TRBJ2-4; 10 bases agree with TRBD1. J was trimmed by 8 bases and V by 1 base; bases with no gene match: 5. The germline CDR1 and CDR2 sequences are SGHVT and SQSDAQ. The length of the CDR3 is 15 residues. In DNA form, the CDR3 reads TGTGCCAGCAGCTTAGGGCGGGACAGGGGCGACATTCAGTACTTC. Translated: CASSLGRDRGDIQYF.

CDR3 residues: CASRALGQGMDGYTF. DNA for the CDR3: TGTGCCAGCAGGGCCTTGGGACAGGGAATGGATGGCTACACCTTC. This chain joins TRBV5-8 and TRBJ1-2; 9 nucleotides line up with TRBD1. CDR1 is SGHTS, CDR2 YDEGEE, per germline. The CDR3 runs to 15 residues. Unmatched junction bases numbered 11, after V lost 5 bases and J lost 6 bases.

This chain uses TRBV9 with TRBJ2-7, with 8 bases lining up with TRBD1. The CDR3 has 14 residues. CDR1 and CDR2 (germline): SGDLS, YYNGEE. After removal of 4 bases from V and 3 bases from J, the junction contained 6 bases not matched to a gene. CDR3 DNA sequence: TGTGCCAGCAGCCCCGGACAGGGCAACTACGAGCAGTACTTC. Its protein is CASSPGQGNYEQYF.

The chain carries TRBV11-2 and TRBJ1-2; no reliable D call. V lost 1 base and J lost 8, with 20 bases in between. Looked up from germline, CDR1 is SGHAT and CDR2 is FQNNGV. This CDR3 has 16 residues. The CDR3 DNA follows: TGTGCCAGCAGCTTAGTGGGTTCCGTTCAGGAGGGAGGCTACACCTTC. The encoded protein is CASSLVGSVQEGGYTF.

This clone was seen only once. V gene TRBV7-9 combines with J gene TRBJ2-7, with a weak D call TRBD1 (6 bases). V lost 1 base and J 2 bases, leaving 12 bases between the germline ends. The CDR3 is 15 residues long. Germline loops: CDR1 SEHNR, CDR2 FQNEAQ (reference sequence). The CDR3 here is CASSLGRTVAYEQYF. CDR3 in DNA: TGTGCCAGCAGCTTAGGACGGACAGTCGCCTACGAGCAGTACTTC.

The chain recombines TRBV20-1 with TRBJ2-7, with 7 bases fitting TRBD2. V dropped 3 bases and J dropped 4; count of bases not matched to a gene: 12. This CDR3 comprises 15 residues. Germline loops: CDR1 DFQATT, CDR2 SNEGSKA (reference sequence). The CDR3: CSASLGGETRYEQYF. For the CDR3, the DNA is TGCAGTGCTAGTCTGGGGGGGGAGACCCGTTACGAGCAGTACTTC.

The chain recombines TRBV24-1 with TRBJ2-2; D might be TRBD1 or TRBD2, each matching 5 bases. The CDR3 is 13 amino acids. Germline loops: CDR1 KGHDR, CDR2 SFDVKD. The V end was cut by 9 bases, the J end by 3 bases, with 10 bases between. Written as DNA, the CDR3 is TGTGCCACCTGGGGACGTGACACCGGGGAGCTGTTTTTT. It translates to CATWGRDTGELFF.

This chain uses TRBV6-1 with TRBJ2-2, with D perhaps matching TRBD2 (7 bases). Germline V gives CDR1 MNHNS, CDR2 SASEGT. V lost 1 base, J lost 12 bases, and 21 bases lay in between. The CDR3 spans 16 residues. The CDR3 DNA is TGTGCCAGCAGTGAAGGAGGGGGGCGACTAGCCCAGAAGCTGTTTTTT. Residues: CASSEGGGRLAQKLFF.

The J gene is TRBJ2-3, the V gene TRBV4-2; D is unresolved. This CDR3 is 16 amino acids long. The germline V gene encodes CDR1 LGHNA and CDR2 YNFKEQ. The V gene lost 1 base and the J gene lost 0 bases, with 11 bases spanning the gap. For the CDR3, the DNA is TGTGCCAGCAGCCAAGGGTCTAGTGGGAGCACAGATACGCAGTATTTT. It encodes CASSQGSSGSTDTQYF.